This TCR beta chain was observed in a study of T cell responses to AZD1222 COVID-19 vaccine. Profiling relied on immunoSEQ multiplex PCR, and the TCRdb table lists in-frame clones only, not all of them. This sample has over 110,000 clones, with around nine tenths found just once. The V end was cut by 2 bases, the J end by 5 bases, with 10 bases between. The CDR3 consists of 14 residues. Per the germline V gene, CDR1 is LNHDA and CDR2 is SQIVND (reference sequence). With regard to this clone: Antigen: not known.

Points from the study as a whole: Recipients of two AZD1222 doses showed rising Spike-specific TCR breadth and depth. The donor cohort was predominantly white British with a female majority, and clonal diversity may have been underestimated. The CD4 TCRs associated with vaccination extended across spike and predominated at 160-218 and 743-854.

This TCR came from an adult who received the AZD1222 COVID-19 vaccine. Sequences were derived from peripheral blood, sampled 28 days after the second AZD1222 dose. The V and J genes are TRBV19 and TRBJ1-5; D possibly corresponds to TRBD1 (6 bases). Here the CDR3 DNA reads TGTGCCAGTAGTATACAGGGGCGGGATCAGCCCCAGCATTTT. Protein: CASSIQGRDQPQHF.